This TCR beta chain is from a study of T cells in Graves' hyperthyroidism and ophthalmopathy (dated by TCRdb to the late 2010s). Broadly, across the study: Peripheral blood samples were taken at the time of initial diagnosis, prior to any treatment. To identify TCR V-J signatures that set the groups apart, the researchers used a discovery cohort of 100 or so patients, made up of roughly 40 with Graves' ophthalmopathy and 57 with stable Graves' hyperthyroidism. Prospective prediction of ophthalmopathy was tested in an independent validation cohort consisting of fewer than 20 hyperthyroidism patients and 17 patients who later progressed to ophthalmopathy. The 100 discovery patients were randomly split 7:3 into training and test sets. In several Graves' hyperthyroidism patients, the study also compared T-cell repertoires from thyroid tissue with T-cell repertoires from blood. After blood sampling, hyperthyroidism patients were treated with methimazole at a starting dose of 30 mg daily, and ophthalmopathy patients were treated with high-dose intravenous methylprednisolone. The paper reports TCR Vbeta CDR3 sequencing of roughly 140 peripheral blood samples: over 40 ophthalmopathy, under 80 hyperthyroidism and around 17 progressor patients. General study outcomes and caveats: In cross-validation, a model built on a 13 V-J signature told ophthalmopathy apart from stable hyperthyroidism with 85% to 90% sensitivity and 81% to 82% specificity, and in testing the same model reached 80%/75%. In validation, the model predicted progression to ophthalmopathy with 55% to 71% sensitivity and approximately 74% specificity, a median of 6.5 months before onset. No statistical method was used to set the sample size in advance, and investigators knew the group allocation. Most expanded thyroid clonotypes (frequency above 0.001) were also found in blood, which suggests that blood repertoires may mirror thyroid immune responses.

This clonotype was recorded many times. The clone's antigen remains unknown. No quality values exist for individual bases; no much larger clone is one base distant. In the ophthalmopathy patients, disease was moderately to severely active, with a Clinical Activity Score of 3 or more, a NOSPECS grade of 4 or more, and a duration of less than 3 months. Any patient with an uncontrolled infection, another autoimmune disease, pregnancy or lactation was excluded. Clinical symptoms, serum thyroxine and TRAb, thyroid ultrasound, and orbital computed tomography formed the basis for the diagnoses. PBMCs were separated from roughly 9.3 ml of fresh peripheral blood using Ficoll-Paque density gradient centrifugation. Trizol reagent was used to extract total RNA, and RNA quality was then checked on an Agilent 2100 Bioanalyzer. The TCR beta CDR3 regions were amplified from RNA transcripts. A first-round RT-PCR of the TCR CDR3 used the HTBI primer set with the Qiagen OneStep RT-PCR kit. Libraries were constructed in a second round of multiplex PCR, after which size selection and purification were carried out. Sequencing of the libraries was done on an Illumina HiSeq2000 using paired-end 100 bp reads. The paper's data handling went like this. SOAPnuke was used to process the raw data, throwing out any read that contained adapters or uncalled bases, had a mean Phred below 15, or lacked an exact constant-primer or identifier match. High-quality paired reads were merged with COPE v1.2.5, and unique nucleotide sequences were defined as clonotypes. Clonotypes were aligned to IMGT TRBV, TRBD and TRBJ reference segments using MiTCR v1.1. The analysis was restricted to V-J combinations with a frequency above 0.0001, which together covered roughly 99% of the repertoires. The TCS score was defined as F50 (clonal expansion) divided by E x V (chaos), with BLOSUM62-based TCRdist calculated between CDR3 peptides within each V-J. Welch's t-statistics and random forest reduced several hundred V-J features to 10 to 15, which were used in a naive Bayes classifier (R e1071). TCRdb reanalyzed the raw reads on its own, using fastp at Q25 for trimming and MiXCR for clone calling, and kept in-frame beta chains. Entries are consolidated by CDR3 protein sequence, retaining the most common genes and DNA. TCRdb's processing, not the authors' own work, is the source of the V and J calls. Within this sample are tens of thousands of distinct CDR3 sequences, with approximately 52% of them counted one time only. The ten largest clones add up to about a tenth of the sample.

Sequences were obtained from blood. This TCR was recovered from a woman between 50 and 59 years old with Graves' ophthalmopathy.

The CDR3 corresponds to CASRRTGITYEQYF. In nucleotides, the sequence is TGTGCCAGCCGCCGGACAGGGATAACCTACGAGCAGTACTTC. The V and J genes are TRBV5-6 and TRBJ2-7, with 8 middle bases fitting TRBD1. The CDR3, from cysteine to phenylalanine, totals 14 residues. Only CDR3 DNA remains: 42 bases, in frame from the first base. CDR1 and CDR2 are drawn from the germline V gene: SGHDT, YYEEEE. Trimmed from V: 7 bases; trimmed from J: 2 bases; junction bases lacking a gene match: 8.